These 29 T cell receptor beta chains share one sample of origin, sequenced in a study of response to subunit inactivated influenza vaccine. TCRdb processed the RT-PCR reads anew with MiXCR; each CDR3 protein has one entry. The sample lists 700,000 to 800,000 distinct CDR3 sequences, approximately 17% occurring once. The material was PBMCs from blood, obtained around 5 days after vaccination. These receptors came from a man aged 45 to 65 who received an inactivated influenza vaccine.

The CDR3 is CASSLTPSGRAGGEQFF. CDR3 DNA sequence: TGTGCCAGCAGCTTAACCCCTAGCGGGAGGGCCGGAGGTGAGCAGTTCTTC. The chain carries TRBV7-6 and TRBJ2-1, with 12 bases lining up with TRBD2. This CDR3 is 17 amino acids long. After removal of 2 bases from V and 9 bases from J, the junction contained 11 bases not matched to a gene. CDR1 is SGHVS, CDR2 FNYEAQ, per germline.

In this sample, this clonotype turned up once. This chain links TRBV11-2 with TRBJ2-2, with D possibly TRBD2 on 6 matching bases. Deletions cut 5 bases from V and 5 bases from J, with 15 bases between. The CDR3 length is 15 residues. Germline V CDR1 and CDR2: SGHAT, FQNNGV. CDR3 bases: TGTGCCAGCAGCCTGGTTGCGGGACGAACCGGGGAGCTGTTTTTT. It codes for CASSLVAGRTGELFF.

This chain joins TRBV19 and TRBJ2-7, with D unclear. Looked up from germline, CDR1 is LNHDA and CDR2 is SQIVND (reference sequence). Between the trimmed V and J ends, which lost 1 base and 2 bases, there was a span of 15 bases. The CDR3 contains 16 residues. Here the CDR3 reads CASSIVETTQPYEQYF. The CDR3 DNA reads TGTGCCAGTAGTATAGTGGAGACAACTCAACCCTACGAGCAGTACTTC. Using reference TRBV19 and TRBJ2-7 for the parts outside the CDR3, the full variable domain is DGGITQSPKYLFRKEGQNVTLSCEQNLNHDAMYWYRQDPGQGLRLIYYSQIVNDFQKGDIAEGYSVSREKKESFPLTVTSAQKNPTAFYLCASSIVETTQPYEQYFGPGTRLTVT.

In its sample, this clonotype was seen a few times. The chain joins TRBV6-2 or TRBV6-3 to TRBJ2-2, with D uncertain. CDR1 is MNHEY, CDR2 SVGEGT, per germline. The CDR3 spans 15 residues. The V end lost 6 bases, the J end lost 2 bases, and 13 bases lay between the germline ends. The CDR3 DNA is TGTGCCAGCAGCCGCCCCAACAGAAACACCGGGGAGCTGTTTTTT. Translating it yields CASSRPNRNTGELFF.

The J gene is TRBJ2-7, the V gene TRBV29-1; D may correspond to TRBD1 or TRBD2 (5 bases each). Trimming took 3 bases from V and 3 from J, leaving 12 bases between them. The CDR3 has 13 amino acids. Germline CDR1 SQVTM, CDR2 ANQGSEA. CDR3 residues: CSVEGTADYEQYF. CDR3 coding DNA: TGCAGCGTTGAGGGGACGGCAGACTACGAGCAGTACTTC.

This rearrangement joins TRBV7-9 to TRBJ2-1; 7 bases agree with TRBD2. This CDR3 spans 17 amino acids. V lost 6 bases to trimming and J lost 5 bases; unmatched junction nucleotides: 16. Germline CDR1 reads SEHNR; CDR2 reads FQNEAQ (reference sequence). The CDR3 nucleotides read TGTGCCAGCAGTCCGGGGAGTAAGGGACTAAGAAACAATGAGCAGTTCTTC. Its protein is CASSPGSKGLRNNEQFF.

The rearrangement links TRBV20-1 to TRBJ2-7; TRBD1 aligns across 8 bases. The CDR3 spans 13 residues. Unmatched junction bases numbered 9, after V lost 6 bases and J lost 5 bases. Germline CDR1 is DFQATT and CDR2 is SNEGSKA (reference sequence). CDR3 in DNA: TGCAGTGCCCTGGGCCCAGGGGGCCACGAGCAGTACTTC. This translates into CSALGPGGHEQYF.

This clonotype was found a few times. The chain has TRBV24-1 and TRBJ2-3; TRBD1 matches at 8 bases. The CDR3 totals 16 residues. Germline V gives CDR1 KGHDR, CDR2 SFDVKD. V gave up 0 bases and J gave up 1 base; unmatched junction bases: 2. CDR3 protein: CATSDLGGQGTDTQYF. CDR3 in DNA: TGTGCCACCAGTGATTTGGGGGGACAGGGCACAGATACGCAGTATTTT.

CDR3 nucleotide sequence: TGTGCCAGCAGCTTAGAGAGCGGGAACTTAAATGAGCAGTTCTTC. Protein product: CASSLESGNLNEQFF. V gene TRBV7-2 combines with J gene TRBJ2-1, with 7 bases that match TRBD2. This CDR3 has 15 residues. Germline assignment: CDR1 SGHTA and CDR2 FQGNSA. V dropped 1 base and J dropped 7; count of bases not matched to a gene: 7.

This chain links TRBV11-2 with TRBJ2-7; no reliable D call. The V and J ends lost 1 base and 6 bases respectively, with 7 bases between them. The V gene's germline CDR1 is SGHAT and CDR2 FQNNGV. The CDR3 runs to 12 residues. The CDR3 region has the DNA TGTGCCAGCAGCTTAGGGGTTATCGAGCAGTACTTC. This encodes CASSLGVIEQYF.

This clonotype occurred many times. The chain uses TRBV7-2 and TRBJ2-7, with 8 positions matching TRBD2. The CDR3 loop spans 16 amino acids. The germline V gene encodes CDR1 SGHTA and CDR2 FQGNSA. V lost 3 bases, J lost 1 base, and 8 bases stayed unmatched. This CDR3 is CASSFGLAGQSYEQYF. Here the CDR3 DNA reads TGTGCCAGCAGCTTCGGGCTAGCGGGCCAATCCTACGAGCAGTACTTC.

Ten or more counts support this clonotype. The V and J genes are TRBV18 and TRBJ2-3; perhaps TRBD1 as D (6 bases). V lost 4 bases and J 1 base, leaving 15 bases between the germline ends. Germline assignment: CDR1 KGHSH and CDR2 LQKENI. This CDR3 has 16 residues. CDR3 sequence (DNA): TGTGCCAGCTCACGTACAGGGTCAGGTGGCACAGATACGCAGTATTTT. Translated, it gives CASSRTGSGGTDTQYF.

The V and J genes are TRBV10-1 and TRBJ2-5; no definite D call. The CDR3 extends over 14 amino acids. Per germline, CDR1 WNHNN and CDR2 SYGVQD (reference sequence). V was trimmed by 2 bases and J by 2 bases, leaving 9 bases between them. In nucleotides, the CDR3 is TGCGCCAGCAGTGAGGCGGCAGCTCAAGAGACCCAGTACTTC. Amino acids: CASSEAAAQETQYF.

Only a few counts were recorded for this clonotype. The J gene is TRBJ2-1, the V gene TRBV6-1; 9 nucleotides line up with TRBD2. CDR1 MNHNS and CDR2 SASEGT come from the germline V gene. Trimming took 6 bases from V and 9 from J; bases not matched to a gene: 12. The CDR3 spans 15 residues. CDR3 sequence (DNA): TGTGCCAGCAGCAGAGCGGGGGGCGAAAGGGGTGAGCAGTTCTTC. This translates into CASSRAGGERGEQFF.

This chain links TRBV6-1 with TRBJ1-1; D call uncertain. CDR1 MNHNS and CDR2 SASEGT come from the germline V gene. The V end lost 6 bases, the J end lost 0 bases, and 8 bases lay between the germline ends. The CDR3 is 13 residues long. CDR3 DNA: TGTGCCAGCAGACAGAATATGAACACTGAAGCTTTCTTT. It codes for CASRQNMNTEAFF.

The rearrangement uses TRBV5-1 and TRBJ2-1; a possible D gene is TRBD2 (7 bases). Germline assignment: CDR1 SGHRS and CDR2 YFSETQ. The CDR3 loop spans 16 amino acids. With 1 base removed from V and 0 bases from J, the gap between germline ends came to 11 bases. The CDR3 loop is CASSLSGGPSYNEQFF. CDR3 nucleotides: TGCGCCAGCAGCTTGTCCGGGGGGCCCTCCTACAATGAGCAGTTCTTC.

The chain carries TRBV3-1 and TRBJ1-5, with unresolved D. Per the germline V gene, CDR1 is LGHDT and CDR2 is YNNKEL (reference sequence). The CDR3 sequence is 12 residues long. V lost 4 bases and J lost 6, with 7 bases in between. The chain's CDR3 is CASSPYGQPQHF. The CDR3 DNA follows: TGTGCCAGCAGCCCCTACGGTCAGCCCCAGCATTTT. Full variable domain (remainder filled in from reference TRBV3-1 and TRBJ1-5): DTAVSQTPKYLVTQMGNDKSIKCEQNLGHDTMYWYKQDSKKFLKIMFSYNNKELIINETVPNRFSPKSPDKAHLNLHINSLELGDSAVYFCASSPYGQPQHFGDGTRLSIL.

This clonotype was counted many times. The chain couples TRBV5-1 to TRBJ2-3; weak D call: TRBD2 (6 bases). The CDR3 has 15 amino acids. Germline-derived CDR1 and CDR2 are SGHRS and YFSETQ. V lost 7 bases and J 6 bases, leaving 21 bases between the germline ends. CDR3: CASHYSTEGGDTQYF. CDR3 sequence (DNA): TGCGCCAGCCACTACTCAACGGAGGGCGGCGATACGCAGTATTTT.

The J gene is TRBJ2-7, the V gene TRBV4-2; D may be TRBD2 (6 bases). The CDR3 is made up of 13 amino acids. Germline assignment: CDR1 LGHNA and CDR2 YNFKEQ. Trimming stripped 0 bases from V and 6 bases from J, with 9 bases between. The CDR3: CASSQEGRREQYF. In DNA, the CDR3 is TGTGCCAGCAGCCAAGAGGGGAGGCGCGAGCAGTACTTC.

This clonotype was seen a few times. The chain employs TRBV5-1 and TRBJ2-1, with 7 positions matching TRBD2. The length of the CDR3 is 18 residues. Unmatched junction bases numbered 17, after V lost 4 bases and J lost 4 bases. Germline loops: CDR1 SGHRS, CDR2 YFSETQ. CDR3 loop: CASSPRTRTDGGYNEQFF. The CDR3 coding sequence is TGCGCCAGCAGCCCACGAACTAGGACGGACGGGGGGTACAATGAGCAGTTCTTC.

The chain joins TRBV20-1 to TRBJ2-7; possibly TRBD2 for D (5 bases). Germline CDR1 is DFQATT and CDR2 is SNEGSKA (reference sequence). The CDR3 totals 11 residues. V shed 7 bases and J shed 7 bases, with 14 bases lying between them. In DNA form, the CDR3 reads TGCAGTGGAGGAACCACGGGGGAGCAGTACTTC. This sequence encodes CSGGTTGEQYF.

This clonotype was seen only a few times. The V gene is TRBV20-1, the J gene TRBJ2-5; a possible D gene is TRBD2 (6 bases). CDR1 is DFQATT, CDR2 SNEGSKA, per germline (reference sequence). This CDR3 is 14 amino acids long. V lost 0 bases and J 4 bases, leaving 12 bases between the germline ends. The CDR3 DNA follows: TGCAGTGCTAGAGATATACGGGAGTTAGAGACCCAGTACTTC. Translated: CSARDIRELETQYF.

The DNA for the CDR3 is TGTGCCAGCAGCCCCCCACCGCGGACACCCTCCTACGAGCAGTACTTC. Translated, it gives CASSPPPRTPSYEQYF. This rearrangement joins TRBV7-9 to TRBJ2-7; maybe TRBD1 (5 bases). There are 16 residues in the CDR3. Between the trimmed V and J ends, which lost 5 bases and 0 bases, there was a span of 17 bases. The germline V gene has CDR1 SEHNR and CDR2 FQNEAQ (reference sequence).

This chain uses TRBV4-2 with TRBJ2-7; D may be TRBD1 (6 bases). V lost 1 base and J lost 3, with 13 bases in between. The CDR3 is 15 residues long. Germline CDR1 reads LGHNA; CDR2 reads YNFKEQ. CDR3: CASSQAWRGGYEQYF. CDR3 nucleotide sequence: TGTGCCAGCAGCCAAGCGTGGCGAGGGGGCTACGAGCAGTACTTC.

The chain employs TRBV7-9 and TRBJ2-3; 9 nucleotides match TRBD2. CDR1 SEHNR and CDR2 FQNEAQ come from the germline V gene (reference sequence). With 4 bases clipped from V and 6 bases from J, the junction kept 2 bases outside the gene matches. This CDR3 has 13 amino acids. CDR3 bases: TGTGCCAGCAGCTCTAGCGGGGTCGATACGCAGTATTTT. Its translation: CASSSSGVDTQYF.

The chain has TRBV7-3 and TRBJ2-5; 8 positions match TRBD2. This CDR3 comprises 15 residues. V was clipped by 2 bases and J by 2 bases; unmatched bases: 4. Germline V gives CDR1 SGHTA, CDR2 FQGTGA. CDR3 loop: CASSLFPGGQETQYF. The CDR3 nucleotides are TGTGCCAGCAGCTTATTTCCGGGAGGGCAAGAGACCCAGTACTTC.

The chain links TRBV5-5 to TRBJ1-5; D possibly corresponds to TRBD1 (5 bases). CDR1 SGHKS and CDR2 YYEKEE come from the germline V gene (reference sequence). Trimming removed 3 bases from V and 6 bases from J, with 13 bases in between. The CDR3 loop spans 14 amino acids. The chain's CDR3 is CASSSISGSQPQHF. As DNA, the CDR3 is TGTGCCAGCAGCTCTATTTCAGGGAGTCAGCCCCAGCATTTT.

The CDR3 sequence: CASSLNGAGGRSTDTQYF. In nucleotides, the CDR3 is TGTGCCAGCAGTTTAAACGGAGCGGGGGGGCGAAGCACAGATACGCAGTATTTT. The genes are TRBV28 and TRBJ2-3, with 10 bases fitting TRBD2. V lost 2 bases, J lost 0 bases, and 8 bases stayed unmatched. The germline gives CDR1 MDHEN, CDR2 SYDVKM. The CDR3 extends over 18 amino acids.

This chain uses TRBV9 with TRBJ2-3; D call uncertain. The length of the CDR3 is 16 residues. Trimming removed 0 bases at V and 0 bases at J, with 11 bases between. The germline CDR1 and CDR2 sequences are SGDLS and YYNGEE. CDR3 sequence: CASSVAGVGSTDTQYF. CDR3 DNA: TGTGCCAGCAGCGTAGCTGGAGTGGGGAGCACAGATACGCAGTATTTT.